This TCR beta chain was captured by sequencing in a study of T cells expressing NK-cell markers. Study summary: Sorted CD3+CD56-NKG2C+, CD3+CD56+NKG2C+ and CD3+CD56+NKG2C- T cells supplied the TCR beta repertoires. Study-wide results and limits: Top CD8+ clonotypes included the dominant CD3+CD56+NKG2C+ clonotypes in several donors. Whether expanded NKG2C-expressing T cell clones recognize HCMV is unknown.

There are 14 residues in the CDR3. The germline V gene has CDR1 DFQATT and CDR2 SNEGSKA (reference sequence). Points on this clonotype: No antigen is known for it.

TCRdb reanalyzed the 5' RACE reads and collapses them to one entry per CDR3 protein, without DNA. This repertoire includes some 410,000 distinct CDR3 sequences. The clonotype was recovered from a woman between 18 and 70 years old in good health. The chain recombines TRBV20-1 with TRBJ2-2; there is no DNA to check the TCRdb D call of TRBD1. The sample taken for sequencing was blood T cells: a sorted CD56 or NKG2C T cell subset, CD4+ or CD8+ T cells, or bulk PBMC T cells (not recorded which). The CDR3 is CSARAGGWDGELFF.